The present T cell receptor beta chain was sequenced within a study of control samples from healthy donors and cancer patients. Trimming shortened V by 2 bases and J by 7 bases, and 14 bases separated the two germline ends. The CDR3 is 15 residues long. Germline assignment: CDR1 LGHDT and CDR2 YNNKEL (reference sequence). Here immunoSEQ multiplex PCR was the method, and the copy in TCRdb shows in-frame clones only, minus some. The table records 120,000 or so clones, 87% of them present only once. The clonotype was recovered from a man aged 35 to 55 in good health. The chain has TRBV3-1 (or the pseudogene TRBV3-2) and TRBJ1-4; D is perhaps TRBD1 (5 bases). Sequencing input: blood. The CDR3 bases are TGTGCCAGCAGCCAAAGGGTTCAGGGAGGTGAAAAACTGTTTTTT. Its protein is CASSQRVQGGEKLFF.